This T cell receptor beta chain emerged from a study of control samples from healthy donors and cancer patients. Germline V lookup: CDR1 MNHEY, CDR2 SVGAGI. The CDR3 spans 12 residues. V dropped 6 bases and J dropped 6 bases, with 9 bases sitting between them. The method was immunoSEQ multiplex PCR; TCRdb's version includes in-frame clones alone and lacks a portion of them. This table has about 120,000 clones, 93% appearing once. The rearrangement uses TRBV6-5 and TRBJ2-1, with D uncertain. Sequenced: blood. The sequence was collected from a man younger than 40 in good health. In DNA form, the CDR3 reads TGTGCCAGCAGCCTTAATGGCAATGAGCAGTTCTTC. Protein product: CASSLNGNEQFF.